A single sample gave rise to the 23 T cell receptor beta chains below, sequenced in a study of blood T cell repertoires in COVID-19. Produced via immunoSEQ multiplex PCR; TCRdb's table is partial and in-frame only. This table holds fewer than 350,000 clones, around nine tenths found once. Sample: peripheral blood. The receptors derive from a woman in her twenties or thirties with COVID-19, enrolled during active disease.

The chain combines TRBV5-1 with TRBJ2-5; 8 bases fit TRBD2. Per the germline V gene, CDR1 is SGHRS and CDR2 is YFSETQ. CDR3 length: 15 residues. V was pared by 4 bases and J by 2 bases, with 7 bases of the junction left unmatched. The CDR3 reads CASSVPGGEQETQYF. The CDR3 bases are TGCGCCAGCAGCGTGCCGGGAGGGGAGCAAGAGACCCAGTACTTC.

The chain uses TRBV6-5 and TRBJ1-6, with no clear D. The CDR3 totals 14 residues. V was pared by 8 bases and J by 7 bases, with 15 bases between. Germline V gene sequence: CDR1 MNHEY, CDR2 SVGAGI. Here the CDR3 DNA reads TGTGCCAGCGACCCAGGACTCGGGAATTCACCCCTCCACTTT. Protein product: CASDPGLGNSPLHF.

The V and J genes are TRBV11-3 and TRBJ2-5; tentative D call: TRBD1 (6 bases). The CDR3 has 13 amino acids. V shed 5 bases and J shed 5 bases, with 12 bases lying between them. CDR1 is SGHNT and CDR2 is YENEEA in the germline V gene. CDR3 protein: CASSPGQPETQYF. CDR3 sequence (DNA): TGTGCCAGCAGCCCTGGACAGCCGGAGACCCAGTACTTC.

V and J are TRBV6-2 or TRBV6-3 and TRBJ2-2; 8 nucleotides match TRBD1. This CDR3 has 15 residues. Germline assignment: CDR1 MNHEY and CDR2 SVGEGT. V was pared by 5 bases and J by 5 bases, with 7 bases of the junction left unmatched. The CDR3: CASSPDRAWTGELFF. The CDR3 nucleotides read TGTGCCAGCAGTCCGGACAGGGCGTGGACCGGGGAGCTGTTTTTT.

The chain couples TRBV7-9 to TRBJ2-2; no firm D call. The CDR3 runs to 14 residues. The V end lost 0 bases, the J end lost 1 base, and 3 bases lay between the germline ends. The germline CDR1 and CDR2 sequences are SEHNR and FQNEAQ (reference sequence). The CDR3 DNA reads TGTGCCAGCAGCTTAGCCGGGAACACCGGGGAGCTGTTTTTT. It yields the protein CASSLAGNTGELFF.

This clone was observed a single time. This chain links TRBV7-3 with TRBJ2-1; maybe TRBD1 (6 bases). Trimming shortened V by 1 base and J by 0 bases, and 10 bases separated the two germline ends. CDR1 is SGHTA and CDR2 is FQGTGA in the germline V gene. CDR3 length equals 16 residues. Here the CDR3 reads CASSLSAGDSYNEQFF. As DNA, the CDR3 is TGTGCCAGCAGCTTAAGCGCAGGGGACTCCTACAATGAGCAGTTCTTC.

In nucleotides, the CDR3 is TGTGCCAGTACCGGAGGGGTCAACTCCTACGAGCAGTACTTC. Translation gives CASTGGVNSYEQYF. V gene TRBV19 combines with J gene TRBJ2-7; D is possibly TRBD2 (6 bases). Germline values: CDR1 LNHDA, CDR2 SQIVND (reference sequence). This CDR3 is 14 amino acids long. The V gene lost 7 bases and the J gene lost 0 bases, with 13 bases spanning the gap.

V is TRBV10-3 and J is TRBJ2-1, with 9 bases fitting TRBD2. Germline CDR1 reads ENHRY; CDR2 reads SYGVKD. With 0 bases clipped from V and 12 bases from J, the junction kept 6 bases outside the gene matches. The CDR3 spans 14 residues. CDR3 loop: CAISESLAGEGQFF. CDR3 bases: TGTGCCATCAGTGAGTCGTTAGCGGGGGAGGGGCAGTTCTTC.

The J gene is TRBJ2-2, the V gene TRBV6-5, with 12 bases that match TRBD1. Per germline, CDR1 MNHEY and CDR2 SVGAGI. Germline trimming cut 7 bases from V and 6 bases from J; bases unmatched to any gene: 6. The CDR3 is 15 amino acids. The CDR3 bases are TGTGCCAGCAATCCGGGACAGGGGGCCGCCGGGGAGCTGTTTTTT. Residues: CASNPGQGAAGELFF.

V usage is TRBV5-1 and J usage is TRBJ2-7; a weak D match, TRBD2 (7 bases). This CDR3 has 16 amino acids. V was trimmed by 3 bases and J by 4 bases, leaving 20 bases between them. Germline CDR1 and CDR2: SGHRS and YFSETQ. The CDR3 region has the DNA TGCGCCAGCAGCTGGAGTTTCCGGGGGGCCGGGTACGAGCAGTACTTC. Translation: CASSWSFRGAGYEQYF.

This clone has just one count. This chain uses TRBV4-3 with TRBJ2-5; TRBD2 aligns across 9 bases. The CDR3 loop spans 17 amino acids. Germline-derived CDR1 and CDR2 are LGHNA and YSLEER. J gave up 4 bases and V 1 base, and 10 bases lay outside the gene matches. The CDR3 DNA reads as TGCGCCAGCAGCCAAGTCCGAGTAGCGGGAGTGGCAGAGACCCAGTACTTC. Protein product: CASSQVRVAGVAETQYF.

The CDR3 region is CASSWDTNYGYTF. The CDR3 DNA reads as TGCGCCAGCAGCTGGGACACTAACTATGGCTACACCTTC. V and J are TRBV5-1 and TRBJ1-2, with D maybe TRBD1 (6 bases). Between the trimmed V and J ends, which lost 3 bases and 0 bases, there was a span of 6 bases. This CDR3 region has 13 residues. Germline V gene sequence: CDR1 SGHRS, CDR2 YFSETQ.

The rearrangement links TRBV6-4 to TRBJ1-1; TRBD1 is a possible D gene (6 bases). Germline V lookup: CDR1 MRHNA, CDR2 SNTAGT. The CDR3 covers 14 residues. V was shortened by 6 bases and J by 6 bases, with 17 bases between the two germline ends. The DNA for the CDR3 is TGTGCCAGCAGCGGGGAAGGGGGAAACGCTGAAGCTTTCTTT. Amino acid sequence: CASSGEGGNAEAFF.

With regard to this clone: Other DNA sequences within the sample encode an identical CDR3. V is TRBV4-1 and J is TRBJ2-7; the D gene is possibly TRBD1 (6 bases). Germline V CDR1 and CDR2: MGHRA, YSYEKL. The CDR3 is made up of 13 amino acids. V shed 3 bases and J shed 2 bases, with 8 bases lying between them. In DNA form, the CDR3 reads TGCGCCAGCAGCCAGGACAGAGCCTACGAGCAGTACTTC. Amino acid sequence: CASSQDRAYEQYF.

In this sample, this clone turned up once. The chain is built from TRBV5-1 and TRBJ2-1, with 9 bases identical to TRBD1. This CDR3 is 14 amino acids long. Germline V gives CDR1 SGHRS, CDR2 YFSETQ. Trimming cost V 4 bases and J 7 bases; bases outside gene matches: 6. The CDR3 sequence: CASSPDRGTNEQFF. The CDR3 DNA reads TGCGCCAGCAGCCCGGACAGGGGAACAAATGAGCAGTTCTTC.

Remarks on this clone: Other DNA sequences in the sample encode the same CDR3. The rearrangement joins TRBV5-4 to TRBJ1-5, with D maybe TRBD1 (6 bases). Germline values: CDR1 SGHNT, CDR2 YYREEE (reference sequence). The CDR3 extends over 13 amino acids. V was trimmed by 2 bases and J by 7 bases, leaving 10 bases between them. The CDR3 is CASSLGGGQPQHF. The DNA for the CDR3 is TGTGCCAGCAGCTTAGGGGGTGGGCAGCCCCAGCATTTT.

The chain links TRBV2 to TRBJ2-1; 7 bases line up with TRBD1. CDR3 size: 15 residues. CDR1 SNHLY and CDR2 FYNNEI come from the germline V gene. The V gene end was trimmed by 6 bases and the J gene end by 0 bases; junction bases not matched to a gene: 5. Here the CDR3 DNA reads TGTGCCAGCAGATCGACAGGGCTCTCCTACAATGAGCAGTTCTTC. Translating gives CASRSTGLSYNEQFF. Combining the CDR3 with reference TRBV2 and TRBJ2-1 gives the whole variable domain EPEVTQTPSHQVTQMGQEVILRCVPISNHLYFYWYRQILGQKVEFLVSFYNNEISEKSEIFDDQFSVERPDGSNFTLKIRSTKLEDSAMYFCASRSTGLSYNEQFFGPGTRLTVL.

This clone has a handful of counts. V gene TRBV4-1 combines with J gene TRBJ2-7, with 8 bases aligning to TRBD1. This CDR3 comprises 16 residues. The germline V gene encodes CDR1 MGHRA and CDR2 YSYEKL. Trimming removed 2 bases from V and 6 bases from J; junction bases left unmatched: 12. CDR3 sequence: CASSQYPGQGRGEQYF. CDR3 coding DNA: TGCGCCAGCAGCCAATACCCCGGACAGGGAAGGGGCGAGCAGTACTTC.

This rearrangement joins TRBV28 to TRBJ2-7; a possible D gene is TRBD1 (5 bases). Trimming took off 4 bases at V and 3 bases at J, with 16 bases between the two ends. CDR1 and CDR2 (germline): MDHEN, SYDVKM. The CDR3 runs to 15 residues. CDR3 nucleotides: TGTGCCAGCAGTTCTGAGACAGTGAAGTACTACGAGCAGTACTTC. It encodes CASSSETVKYYEQYF. The entire variable domain, with the rest obtained from reference TRBV28 and TRBJ2-7, is as follows: DVKVTQSSRYLVKRTGEKVFLECVQDMDHENMFWYRQDPGLGLRLIYFSYDVKMKEKGDIPEGYSVSREKKERFSLILESASTNQTSMYLCASSSETVKYYEQYFGPGTRLTVT.

This rearrangement joins TRBV6-6 to TRBJ1-5; D is uncertain. The CDR3 spans 13 residues. CDR1 is MNHNY, CDR2 SVGAGI, per germline (reference sequence). The V end was cut by 4 bases, the J end by 9 bases, with 13 bases between. CDR3 coding DNA: TGTGCCAGCAGTTCCCTTAGCGGTGGGCCCCAGCATTTT. It translates to CASSSLSGGPQHF.

For the CDR3, the DNA is TGTGCCAGTAGTATAGATCAAGGGGGAAGGACTGAAGCTTTCTTT. It encodes CASSIDQGGRTEAFF. The chain couples TRBV19 to TRBJ1-1; a weak D match, TRBD1 (6 bases). The CDR3 contains 15 residues. Per germline, CDR1 LNHDA and CDR2 SQIVND (reference sequence). V shed 0 bases and J shed 5 bases, with 13 bases lying between them.

The genes are TRBV29-1 and TRBJ2-1, with D possibly being TRBD1 (6 bases). This CDR3 has 13 amino acids. Germline V gene sequence: CDR1 SQVTM, CDR2 ANQGSEA. V lost 6 bases, J lost 7 bases, and 16 bases lay in between. CDR3 DNA sequence: TGCAGCGTGTCCCGGGACACGGGTAATGAGCAGTTCTTC. Protein product: CSVSRDTGNEQFF.

The chain links TRBV7-2 to TRBJ2-3, with D possibly TRBD2 on 5 matching bases. V dropped 3 bases and J dropped 3 bases, with 7 bases sitting between them. The CDR3 is 13 amino acids. The germline V gene has CDR1 SGHTA and CDR2 FQGNSA. DNA of the CDR3: TGTGCCAGCAGCTTGGACTTTACAGATACGCAGTATTTT. Protein sequence: CASSLDFTDTQYF.